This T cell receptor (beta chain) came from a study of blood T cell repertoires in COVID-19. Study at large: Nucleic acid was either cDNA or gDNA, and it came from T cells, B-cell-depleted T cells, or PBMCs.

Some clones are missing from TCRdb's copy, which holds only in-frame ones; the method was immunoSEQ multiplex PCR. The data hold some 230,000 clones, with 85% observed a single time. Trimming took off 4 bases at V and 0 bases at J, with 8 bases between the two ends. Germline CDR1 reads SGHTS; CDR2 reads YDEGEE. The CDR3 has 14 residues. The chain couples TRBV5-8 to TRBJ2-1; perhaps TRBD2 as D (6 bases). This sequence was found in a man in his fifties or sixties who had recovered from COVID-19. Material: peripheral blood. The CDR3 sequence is CASSGGSSYNEQFF. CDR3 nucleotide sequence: TGTGCCAGCAGCGGGGGGAGCTCCTACAATGAGCAGTTCTTC.